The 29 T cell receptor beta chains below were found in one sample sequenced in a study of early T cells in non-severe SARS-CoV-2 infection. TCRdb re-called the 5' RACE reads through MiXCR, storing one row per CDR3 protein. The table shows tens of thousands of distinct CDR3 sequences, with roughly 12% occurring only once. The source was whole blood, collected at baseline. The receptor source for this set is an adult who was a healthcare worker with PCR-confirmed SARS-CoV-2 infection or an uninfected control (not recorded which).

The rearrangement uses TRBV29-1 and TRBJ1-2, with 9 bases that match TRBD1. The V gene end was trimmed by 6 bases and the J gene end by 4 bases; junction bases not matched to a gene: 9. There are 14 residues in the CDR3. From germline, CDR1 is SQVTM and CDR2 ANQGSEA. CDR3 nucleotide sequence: TGCAGCGTAGCAACAGGGGGCACAAGCTATGGCTACACCTTC. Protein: CSVATGGTSYGYTF.

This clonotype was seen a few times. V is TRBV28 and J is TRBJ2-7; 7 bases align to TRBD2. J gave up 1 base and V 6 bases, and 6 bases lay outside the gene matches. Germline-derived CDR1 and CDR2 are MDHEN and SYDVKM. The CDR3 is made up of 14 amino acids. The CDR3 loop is CASRRAGSSYEQYF. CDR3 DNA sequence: TGTGCCAGCAGACGAGCGGGATCTTCCTACGAGCAGTACTTC.

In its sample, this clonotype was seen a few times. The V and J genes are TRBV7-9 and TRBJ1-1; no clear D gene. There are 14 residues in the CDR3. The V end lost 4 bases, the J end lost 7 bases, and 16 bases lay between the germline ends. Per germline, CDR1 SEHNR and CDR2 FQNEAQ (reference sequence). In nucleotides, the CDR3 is TGTGCCAGCAGCTCGGGCTATGCCGCGGATGAAGCTTTCTTT. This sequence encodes CASSSGYAADEAFF.

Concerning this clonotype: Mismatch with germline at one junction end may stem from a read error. Here the CDR3 reads CASSQGESLGQSF. CDR3 nucleotides: TGTGCCAGCAGCCAAGGAGAAAGCCTGGGACAGTCCTTC. The chain uses TRBV4-2 and TRBJ2-1; 7 positions agree with TRBD1. The CDR3 has 13 amino acids. Germline-derived CDR1 and CDR2 are LGHNA and YNFKEQ.

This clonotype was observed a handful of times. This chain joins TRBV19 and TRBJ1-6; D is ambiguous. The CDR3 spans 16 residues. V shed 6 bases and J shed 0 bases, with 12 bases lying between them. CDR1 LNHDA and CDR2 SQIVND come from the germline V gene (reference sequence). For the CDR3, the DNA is TGTGCCAGTAGCTACGCGGTTAGCTCCTATAATTCACCCCTCCACTTT. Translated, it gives CASSYAVSSYNSPLHF.

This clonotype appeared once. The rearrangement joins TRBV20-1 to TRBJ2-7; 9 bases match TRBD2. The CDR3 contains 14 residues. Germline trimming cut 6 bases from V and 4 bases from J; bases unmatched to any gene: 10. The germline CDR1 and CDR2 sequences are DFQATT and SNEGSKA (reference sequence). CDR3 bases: TGCAGTGCCGACGGGACTAGCAGCACGTACGAGCAGTACTTC. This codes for CSADGTSSTYEQYF.

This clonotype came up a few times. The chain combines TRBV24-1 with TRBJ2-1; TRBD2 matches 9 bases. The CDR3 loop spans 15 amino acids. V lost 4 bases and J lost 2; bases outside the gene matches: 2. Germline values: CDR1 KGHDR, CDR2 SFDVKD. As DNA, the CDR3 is TGTGCCACCAGTGACGCTAGCGGGACCTACAATGAGCAGTTCTTC. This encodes CATSDASGTYNEQFF.

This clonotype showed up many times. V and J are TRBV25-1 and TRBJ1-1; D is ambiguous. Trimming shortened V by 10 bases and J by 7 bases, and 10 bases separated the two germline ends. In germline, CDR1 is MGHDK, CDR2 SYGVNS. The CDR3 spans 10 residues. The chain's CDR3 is CATHEGEAFF. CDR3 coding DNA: TGTGCCACCCACGAGGGTGAAGCTTTCTTT.

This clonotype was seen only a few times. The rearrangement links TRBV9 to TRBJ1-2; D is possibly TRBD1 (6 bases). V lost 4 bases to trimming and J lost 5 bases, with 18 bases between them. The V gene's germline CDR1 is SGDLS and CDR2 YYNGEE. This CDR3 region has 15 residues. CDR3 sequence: CASSSSRTAYYGYTF. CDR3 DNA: TGTGCCAGCAGCTCCTCGAGGACAGCGTATTATGGCTACACCTTC.

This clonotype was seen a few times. CDR3 protein: CSARVTSRYEQYF. In DNA, the CDR3 is TGCAGTGCTAGAGTGACTAGTAGGTACGAGCAGTACTTC. The rearrangement joins TRBV20-1 to TRBJ2-7, with a possible D match to TRBD2 (6 bases). Trimming pared 1 base from V and 4 bases from J, leaving 11 bases between. Germline CDR1 is DFQATT and CDR2 is SNEGSKA (reference sequence). The CDR3 is 13 amino acids.

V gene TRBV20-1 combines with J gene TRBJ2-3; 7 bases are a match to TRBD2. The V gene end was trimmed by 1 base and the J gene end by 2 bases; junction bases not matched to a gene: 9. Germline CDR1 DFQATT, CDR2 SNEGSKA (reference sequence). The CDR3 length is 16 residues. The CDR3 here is CSARAITSDLTDTQYF. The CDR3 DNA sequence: TGCAGTGCTAGAGCCATCACTAGCGACCTCACAGATACGCAGTATTTT.

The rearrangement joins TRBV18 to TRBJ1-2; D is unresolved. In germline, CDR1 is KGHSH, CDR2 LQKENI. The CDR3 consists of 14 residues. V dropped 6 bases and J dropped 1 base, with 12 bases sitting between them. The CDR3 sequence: CASSQNSLNYGYTF. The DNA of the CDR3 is TGTGCCAGCTCTCAGAACAGCCTTAACTATGGCTACACCTTC. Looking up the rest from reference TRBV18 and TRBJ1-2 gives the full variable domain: NAGVMQNPRHLVRRRGQEARLRCSPMKGHSHVYWYRQLPEEGLKFMVYLQKENIIDESGMPKERFSAEFPKEGPSILRIQQVVRGDSAAYFCASSQNSLNYGYTFGSGTRLTVV.

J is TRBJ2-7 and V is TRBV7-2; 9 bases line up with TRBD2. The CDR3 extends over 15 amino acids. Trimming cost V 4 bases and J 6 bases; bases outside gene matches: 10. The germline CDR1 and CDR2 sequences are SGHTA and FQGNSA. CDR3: CASSSRVSGRGEQYF. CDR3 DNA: TGTGCCAGCAGCTCGCGGGTTAGCGGGAGAGGCGAGCAGTACTTC.

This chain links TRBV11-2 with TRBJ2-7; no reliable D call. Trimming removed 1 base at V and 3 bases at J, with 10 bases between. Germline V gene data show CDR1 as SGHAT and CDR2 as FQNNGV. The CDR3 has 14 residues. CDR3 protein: CASSLGVQLYEQYF. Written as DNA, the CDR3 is TGTGCCAGCAGCTTAGGTGTACAGCTCTACGAGCAGTACTTC.

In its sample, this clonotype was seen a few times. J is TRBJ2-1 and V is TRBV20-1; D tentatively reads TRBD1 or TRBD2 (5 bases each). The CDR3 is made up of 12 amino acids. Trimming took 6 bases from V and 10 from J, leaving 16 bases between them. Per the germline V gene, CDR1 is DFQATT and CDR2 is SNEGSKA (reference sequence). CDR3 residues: CSAGRDFLEQFF. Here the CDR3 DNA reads TGCAGTGCGGGACGGGATTTCTTGGAGCAGTTCTTC.

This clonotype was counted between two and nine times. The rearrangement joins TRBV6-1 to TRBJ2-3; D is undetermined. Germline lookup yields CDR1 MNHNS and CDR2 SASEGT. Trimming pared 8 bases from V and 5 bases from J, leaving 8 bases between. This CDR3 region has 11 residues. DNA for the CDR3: TGTGCCAGCGCTGGCTTAGATACGCAGTATTTT. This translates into CASAGLDTQYF.

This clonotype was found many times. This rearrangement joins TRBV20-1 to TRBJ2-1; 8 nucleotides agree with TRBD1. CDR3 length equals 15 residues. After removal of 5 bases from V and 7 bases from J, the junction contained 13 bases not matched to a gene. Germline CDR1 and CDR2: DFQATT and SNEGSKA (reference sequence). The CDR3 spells CSARTRTGRFNEQFF. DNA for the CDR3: TGCAGTGCTCGAACGCGGACAGGGAGATTTAATGAGCAGTTCTTC.

The DNA for the CDR3 is TGTGCCAGCAGCTCTCTAGCGGGCGCCTCTAATGAGCAGTTCTTC. Encoded protein: CASSSLAGASNEQFF. The chain carries TRBV28 and TRBJ2-1; 8 positions agree with TRBD2. The V segment lost 6 bases and the J segment 7 bases; nucleotides outside the gene matches: 11. CDR1 MDHEN and CDR2 SYDVKM come from the germline V gene. The CDR3 is 15 amino acids.

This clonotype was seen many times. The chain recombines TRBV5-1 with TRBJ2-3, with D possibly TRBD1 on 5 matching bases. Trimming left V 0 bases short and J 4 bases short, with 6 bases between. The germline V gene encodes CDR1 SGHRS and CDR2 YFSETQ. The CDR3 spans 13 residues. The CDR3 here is CASSLAGSDTQYF. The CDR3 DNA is TGCGCCAGCAGCTTGGCAGGGTCAGATACGCAGTATTTT.

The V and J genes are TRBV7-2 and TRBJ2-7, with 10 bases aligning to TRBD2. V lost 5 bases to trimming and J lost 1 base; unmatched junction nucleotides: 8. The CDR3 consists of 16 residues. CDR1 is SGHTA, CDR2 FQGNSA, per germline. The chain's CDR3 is CASSRSSGSGSYEQYF. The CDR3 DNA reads TGTGCCAGCAGCCGTTCTAGCGGGAGTGGTTCCTACGAGCAGTACTTC.

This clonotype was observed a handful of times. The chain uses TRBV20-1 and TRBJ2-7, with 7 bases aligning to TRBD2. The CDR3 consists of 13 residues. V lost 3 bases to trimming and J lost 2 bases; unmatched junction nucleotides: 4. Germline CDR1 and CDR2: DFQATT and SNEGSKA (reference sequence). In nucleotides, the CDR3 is TGCAGTGCTAGCGTTGCGGGGGCCTACGAGCAGTACTTC. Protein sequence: CSASVAGAYEQYF.

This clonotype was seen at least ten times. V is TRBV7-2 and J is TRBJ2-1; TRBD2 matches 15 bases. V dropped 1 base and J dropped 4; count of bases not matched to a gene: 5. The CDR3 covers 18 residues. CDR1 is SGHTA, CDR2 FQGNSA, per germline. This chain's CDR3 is CASSLEGTSGRYYNEQFF. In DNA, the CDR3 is TGTGCCAGCAGCTTAGAAGGGACTAGCGGGAGGTATTACAATGAGCAGTTCTTC.

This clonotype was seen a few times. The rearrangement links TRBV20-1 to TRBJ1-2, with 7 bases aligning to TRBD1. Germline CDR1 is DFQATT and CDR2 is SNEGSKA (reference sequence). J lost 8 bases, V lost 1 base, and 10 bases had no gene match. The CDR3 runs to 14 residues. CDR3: CSARASRQGGGYTF. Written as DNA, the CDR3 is TGCAGTGCTAGAGCATCTAGACAGGGCGGCGGCTACACCTTC.

CDR3 nucleotide sequence: TGTGCCAGCACCGTACTAGCGGGAGGTTTCTATGAGCAGTTCTTC. Translated: CASTVLAGGFYEQFF. V gene TRBV6-6 combines with J gene TRBJ2-1; 12 positions match TRBD2. Germline assignment: CDR1 MNHNY and CDR2 SVGAGI (reference sequence). Germline trimming cut 7 bases from V and 8 bases from J; bases unmatched to any gene: 9. The CDR3 spans 15 residues.

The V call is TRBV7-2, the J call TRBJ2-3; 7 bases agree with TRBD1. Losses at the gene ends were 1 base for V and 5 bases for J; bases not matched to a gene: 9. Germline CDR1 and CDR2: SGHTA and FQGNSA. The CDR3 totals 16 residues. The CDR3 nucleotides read TGTGCCAGCAGCTTAGTCGACAGGGTGGGCAGAGATACGCAGTATTTT. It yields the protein CASSLVDRVGRDTQYF.

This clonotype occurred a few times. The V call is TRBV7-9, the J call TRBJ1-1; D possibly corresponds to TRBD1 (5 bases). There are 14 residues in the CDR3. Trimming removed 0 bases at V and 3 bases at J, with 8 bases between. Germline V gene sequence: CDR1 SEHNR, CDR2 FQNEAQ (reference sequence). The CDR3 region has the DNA TGTGCCAGCAGCTTAGCGCAGGGACACACTGAAGCTTTCTTT. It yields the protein CASSLAQGHTEAFF. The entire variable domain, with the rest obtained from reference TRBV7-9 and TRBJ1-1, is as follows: DTGVSQNPRHKITKRGQNVTFRCDPISEHNRLYWYRQTLGQGPEFLTYFQNEAQLEKSRLLSDRFSAERPKGSFSTLEIQRTEQGDSAMYLCASSLAQGHTEAFFGQGTRLTVV.

CDR3 DNA sequence: TGCAGTGTCATAACACAGGGGTCAAACTATGGCTACACCTTC. Its translation is CSVITQGSNYGYTF. The genes are TRBV20-1 and TRBJ1-2; TRBD1 matches at 7 bases. Unmatched junction bases numbered 10, after V lost 7 bases and J lost 2 bases. This CDR3 is built from 14 residues. CDR1 is DFQATT and CDR2 is SNEGSKA in the germline V gene (reference sequence).

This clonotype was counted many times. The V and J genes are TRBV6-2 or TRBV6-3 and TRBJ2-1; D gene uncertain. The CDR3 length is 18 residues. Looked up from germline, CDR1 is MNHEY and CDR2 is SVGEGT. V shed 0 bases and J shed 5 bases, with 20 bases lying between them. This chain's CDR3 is CASSYSTVRELNDNEQFF. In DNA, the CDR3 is TGTGCCAGCAGTTACTCCACAGTGCGCGAACTAAATGACAATGAGCAGTTCTTC.

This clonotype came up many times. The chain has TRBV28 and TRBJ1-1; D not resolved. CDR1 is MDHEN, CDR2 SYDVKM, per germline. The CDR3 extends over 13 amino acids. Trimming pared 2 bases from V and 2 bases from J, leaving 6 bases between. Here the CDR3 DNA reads TGTGCCAGCAGTTTAGGGGTAAACACTGAAGCTTTCTTT. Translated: CASSLGVNTEAFF.